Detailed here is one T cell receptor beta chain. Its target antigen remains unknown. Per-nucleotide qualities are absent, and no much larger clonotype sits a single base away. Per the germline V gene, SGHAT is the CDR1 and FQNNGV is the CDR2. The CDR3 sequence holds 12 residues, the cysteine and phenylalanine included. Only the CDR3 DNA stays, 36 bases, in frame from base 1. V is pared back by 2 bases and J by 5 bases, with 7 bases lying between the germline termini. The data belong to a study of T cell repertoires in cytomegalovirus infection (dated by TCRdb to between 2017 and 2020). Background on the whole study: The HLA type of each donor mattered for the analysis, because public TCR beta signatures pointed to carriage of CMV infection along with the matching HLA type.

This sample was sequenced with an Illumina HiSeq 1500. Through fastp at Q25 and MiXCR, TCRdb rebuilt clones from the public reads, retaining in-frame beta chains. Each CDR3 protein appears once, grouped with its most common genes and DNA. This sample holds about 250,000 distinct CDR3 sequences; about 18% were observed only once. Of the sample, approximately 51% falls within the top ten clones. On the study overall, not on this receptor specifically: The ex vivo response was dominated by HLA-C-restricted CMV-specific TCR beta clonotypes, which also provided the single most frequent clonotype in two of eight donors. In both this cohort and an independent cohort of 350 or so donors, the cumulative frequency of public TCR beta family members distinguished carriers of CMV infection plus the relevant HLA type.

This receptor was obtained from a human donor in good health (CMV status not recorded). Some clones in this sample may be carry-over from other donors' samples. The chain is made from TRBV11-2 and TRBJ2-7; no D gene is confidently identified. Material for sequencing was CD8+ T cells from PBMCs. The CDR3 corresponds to CASSLFVDEQYF. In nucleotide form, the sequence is TGTGCCAGCAGCTTATTCGTCGACGAGCAGTACTTC.